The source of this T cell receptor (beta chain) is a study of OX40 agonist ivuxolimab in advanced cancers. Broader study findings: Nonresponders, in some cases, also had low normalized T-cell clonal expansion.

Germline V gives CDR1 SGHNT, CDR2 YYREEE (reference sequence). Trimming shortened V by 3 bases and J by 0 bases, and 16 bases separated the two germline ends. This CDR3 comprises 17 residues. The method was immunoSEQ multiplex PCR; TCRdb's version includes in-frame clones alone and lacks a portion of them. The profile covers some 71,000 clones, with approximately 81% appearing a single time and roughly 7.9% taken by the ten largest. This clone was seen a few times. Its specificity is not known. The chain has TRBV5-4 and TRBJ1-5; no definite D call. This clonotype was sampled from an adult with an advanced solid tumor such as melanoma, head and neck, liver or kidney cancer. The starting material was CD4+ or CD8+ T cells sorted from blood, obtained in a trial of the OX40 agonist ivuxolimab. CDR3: CASSYSGAGDSNQPQHF. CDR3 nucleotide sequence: TGTGCCAGCAGCTATTCGGGAGCCGGGGATAGCAATCAGCCCCAGCATTTT.